This record concerns one TCR beta chain sequence. This record comes from a study of blood T cell repertoires in COVID-19. Study in general: Nucleic acid was either cDNA or gDNA, and it came from T cells, B-cell-depleted T cells, or PBMCs.

TCRdb keeps only in-frame clones here, not all; method: immunoSEQ multiplex PCR. The sample yields around 260,000 clones, about 88% seen once. Trimming took 3 bases from V and 4 from J, leaving 12 bases between them. The germline V gene encodes CDR1 LNHDA and CDR2 SQIVND (reference sequence). The CDR3 is made up of 14 amino acids. Sequenced: peripheral blood. This clonotype was obtained from a man between 60 and 70 years old who had recovered from COVID-19. The chain couples TRBV19 to TRBJ1-2; D is perhaps TRBD1 (5 bases). In DNA, the CDR3 is TGTGCCAGTAGTATCGTCGACAGCCCCTATGGCTACACCTTC. Amino acids: CASSIVDSPYGYTF.